These T cell receptor beta chains were read from a single sample in a study of T cell changes during pregnancy in multiple sclerosis. TCRdb's table, derived via immunoSEQ multiplex PCR, lists solely in-frame clones and lacks some. The data hold about 49,000 clones, with roughly 89% observed a single time. Sequences were derived from peripheral blood, sampled after pregnancy. These receptors were collected from a female donor in good health, enrolled as a control in a pregnancy study. Each CDR3 is given with its conserved first and last residue. Each record gives: J gene, clone size, V gene, D gene, CDR3 protein, CDR3 DNA. D genes are given only for firm matches. Clone size, where shown, is once, few, many, or a class for clones that have expanded.

J gene: TRBJ1-6
clone size: NA
V gene: TRBV6-5
D gene: TRBD1
CDR3 protein: CASSYPGQGAPLHF
CDR3 DNA: TGTGCCAGCAGTTATCCGGGACAGGGGGCACCCCTCCACTTT

J gene: TRBJ2-5
clone size: NA
V gene: TRBV28
D gene: TRBD2
CDR3 protein: CASSLSLAGRMETQYF
CDR3 DNA: TGTGCCAGCAGTTTATCCCTAGCGGGGAGGATGGAGACCCAGTACTTC

J gene: TRBJ2-1
clone size: once
V gene: TRBV5-1
D gene: NA
CDR3 protein: CASSLHYDSRIISYNEQFF
CDR3 DNA: TGCGCCAGCAGCTTACACTATGACTCGCGGATCATATCCTACAATGAGCAGTTCTTC

J gene: TRBJ1-5
clone size: NA
V gene: TRBV19
D gene: NA
CDR3 protein: CASSMEQGNQPQHF
CDR3 DNA: TGTGCCAGTAGTATGGAACAGGGCAATCAGCCCCAGCATTTT

J gene: TRBJ2-5
clone size: NA
V gene: TRBV7-2
D gene: TRBD2
CDR3 protein: CASSPPGTSRETQYF
CDR3 DNA: TGTGCCAGCAGCCCGCCTGGGACTAGCAGGGAGACCCAGTACTTC

J gene: TRBJ2-7
clone size: NA
V gene: TRBV27
D gene: NA
CDR3 protein: CASSLGGPYEQYF
CDR3 DNA: TGTGCCAGCAGTTTGGGCGGGCCCTACGAGCAGTACTTC

J gene: TRBJ1-4
clone size: NA
V gene: TRBV2
D gene: NA
CDR3 protein: CASRKQGVNEKLFF
CDR3 DNA: TGTGCCAGCAGGAAACAGGGTGTTAATGAAAAACTGTTTTTT

J gene: TRBJ1-1
clone size: NA
V gene: TRBV6-1
D gene: TRBD1
CDR3 protein: CASSRDSENTEAFF
CDR3 DNA: TGTGCCAGCAGCCGGGACAGCGAGAACACTGAAGCTTTCTTT

J gene: TRBJ2-7
clone size: NA
V gene: TRBV7-3
D gene: NA
CDR3 protein: CASTPGGTSGEQYF
CDR3 DNA: TGTGCCAGCACCCCCGGCGGAACCTCTGGAGAGCAGTACTTC

J gene: TRBJ1-2
clone size: NA
V gene: TRBV4-3
D gene: NA
CDR3 protein: CASSQGAGVYPNGYTF
CDR3 DNA: TGCGCCAGCAGCCAAGGGGCAGGGGTATACCCCAATGGCTACACCTTC

J gene: TRBJ2-4
clone size: NA
V gene: TRBV7-9
D gene: TRBD1
CDR3 protein: CASSQGAGGKNIQYF
CDR3 DNA: TGTGCCAGCAGCCAGGGGGCAGGGGGCAAAAACATTCAGTACTTC

J gene: TRBJ2-1
clone size: NA
V gene: TRBV27
D gene: TRBD2
CDR3 protein: CASSYAGTRFF
CDR3 DNA: TGTGCCAGCAGTTACGCCGGGACTAGGTTCTTC

J gene: TRBJ2-5
clone size: NA
V gene: TRBV5-1
D gene: TRBD1
CDR3 protein: CASGGQGEETQYF
CDR3 DNA: TGCGCCAGCGGGGGACAGGGGGAAGAGACCCAGTACTTC

J gene: TRBJ1-4
clone size: NA
V gene: TRBV30
D gene: NA
CDR3 protein: CAWSKTEEKLFF
CDR3 DNA: TGTGCCTGGAGTAAAACGGAGGAAAAACTGTTTTTT

J gene: TRBJ1-1
clone size: NA
V gene: TRBV5-1
D gene: TRBD1
CDR3 protein: CASSPNERTGVRPNTEAFF
CDR3 DNA: TGCGCCAGCAGCCCGAACGAGAGGACAGGAGTGAGACCGAACACTGAAGCTTTCTTT

J gene: TRBJ1-3
clone size: NA
V gene: TRBV25-1
D gene: NA
CDR3 protein: CASSLNSGNTIYF
CDR3 DNA: TGTGCCAGCAGTCTTAACAGCGGAAACACCATATATTTT

J gene: TRBJ1-1
clone size: NA
V gene: TRBV5-5
D gene: NA
CDR3 protein: CASSFQGSEAFF
CDR3 DNA: TGTGCCAGCAGCTTCCAGGGGTCTGAAGCTTTCTTT

J gene: TRBJ1-2
clone size: NA
V gene: TRBV7-6
D gene: TRBD1
CDR3 protein: CASSSGQGSNYGYTF
CDR3 DNA: TGTGCCAGCAGCTCGGGACAGGGATCCAACTATGGCTACACCTTC

J gene: TRBJ1-3
clone size: NA
V gene: TRBV9
D gene: TRBD1
CDR3 protein: CASSARSDRAGNTIYF
CDR3 DNA: TGTGCCAGCAGCGCACGGTCGGACAGGGCTGGAAACACCATATATTTT

J gene: TRBJ2-3
clone size: NA
V gene: TRBV28
D gene: NA
CDR3 protein: CASSSTGPTNTDTQYF
CDR3 DNA: TGTGCCAGCAGTTCCACAGGACCCACAAACACAGATACGCAGTATTTT

J gene: TRBJ2-1
clone size: NA
V gene: TRBV4-1
D gene: TRBD2
CDR3 protein: CASSQGTSGTLWHEQFF
CDR3 DNA: TGCGCCAGCAGCCAAGGGACTAGCGGGACCCTTTGGCATGAGCAGTTCTTC

J gene: TRBJ2-5
clone size: NA
V gene: TRBV11-2
D gene: TRBD2
CDR3 protein: CASSPRVRAGAQETQYF
CDR3 DNA: TGTGCCAGCAGCCCCAGGGTACGAGCGGGGGCCCAAGAGACCCAGTACTTC

J gene: TRBJ2-1
clone size: NA
V gene: TRBV11-3
D gene: NA
CDR3 protein: CASTASYNEQFF
CDR3 DNA: TGTGCCAGCACCGCGTCGTACAATGAGCAGTTCTTC

J gene: TRBJ1-5
clone size: NA
V gene: TRBV12-5
D gene: NA
CDR3 protein: CASGLVGGSSNQPQHF
CDR3 DNA: TGTGCTAGTGGTTTGGTAGGAGGGTCGAGCAATCAGCCCCAGCATTTT

J gene: TRBJ2-7
clone size: NA
V gene: TRBV7-2
D gene: TRBD2
CDR3 protein: CASSLAGAGGTYEQYF
CDR3 DNA: TGTGCCAGCAGCTTAGCGGGGGCGGGGGGAACCTACGAGCAGTACTTC

J gene: TRBJ2-2
clone size: NA
V gene: TRBV25-1
D gene: TRBD2
CDR3 protein: CASSDPPGLAGPGELFF
CDR3 DNA: TGTGCCAGCAGTGACCCACCGGGACTAGCAGGCCCCGGGGAGCTGTTTTTT

J gene: TRBJ2-1
clone size: NA
V gene: TRBV5-8
D gene: TRBD2
CDR3 protein: CASSLVGGGEQFF
CDR3 DNA: TGTGCCAGCAGCTTGGTGGGGGGGGGTGAGCAGTTCTTC